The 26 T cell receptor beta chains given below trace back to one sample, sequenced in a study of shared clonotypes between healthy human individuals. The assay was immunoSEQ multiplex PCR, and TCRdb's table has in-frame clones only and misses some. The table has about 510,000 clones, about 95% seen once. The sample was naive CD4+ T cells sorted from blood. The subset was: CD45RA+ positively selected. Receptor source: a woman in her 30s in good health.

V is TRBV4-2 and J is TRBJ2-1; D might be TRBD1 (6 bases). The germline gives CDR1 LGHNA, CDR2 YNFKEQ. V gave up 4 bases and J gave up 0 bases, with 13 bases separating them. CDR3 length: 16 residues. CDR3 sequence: CASSPRQEYSYNEQFF. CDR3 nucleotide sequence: TGTGCCAGCAGCCCTAGACAGGAATACTCCTACAATGAGCAGTTCTTC.

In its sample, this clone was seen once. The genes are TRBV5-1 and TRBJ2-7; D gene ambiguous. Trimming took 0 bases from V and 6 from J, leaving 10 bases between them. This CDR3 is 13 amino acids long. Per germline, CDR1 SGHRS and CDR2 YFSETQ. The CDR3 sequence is CASSLGPAREQYF. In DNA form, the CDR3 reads TGCGCCAGCAGCTTGGGTCCAGCACGCGAGCAGTACTTC.

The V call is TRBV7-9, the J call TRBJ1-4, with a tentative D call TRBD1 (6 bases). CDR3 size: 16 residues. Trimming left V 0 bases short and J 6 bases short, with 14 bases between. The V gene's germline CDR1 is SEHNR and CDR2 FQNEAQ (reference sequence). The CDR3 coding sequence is TGTGCCAGCAGCTTAGCGCTTCGGGGGCGCGATGAAAAACTGTTTTTT. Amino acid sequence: CASSLALRGRDEKLFF.

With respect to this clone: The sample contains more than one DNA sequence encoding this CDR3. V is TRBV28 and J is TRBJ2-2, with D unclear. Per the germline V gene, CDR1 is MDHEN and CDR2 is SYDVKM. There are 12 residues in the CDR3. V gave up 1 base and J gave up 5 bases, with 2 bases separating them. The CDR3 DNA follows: TGTGCCAGCAGTTTATTAACCGGGGAGCTGTTTTTT. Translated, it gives CASSLLTGELFF.

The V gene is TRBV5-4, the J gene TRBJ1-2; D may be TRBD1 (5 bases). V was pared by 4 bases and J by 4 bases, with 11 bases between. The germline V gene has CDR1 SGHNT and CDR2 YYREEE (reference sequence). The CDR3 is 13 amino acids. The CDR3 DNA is TGTGCCAGCAGCCCTGGAGGGACCTATGGCTACACCTTC. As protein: CASSPGGTYGYTF.

The CDR3 reads CACSAGTSGTLTKNIQYF. CDR3 DNA: TGTGCCTGCTCCGCGGGGACTAGCGGGACGTTGACCAAAAACATTCAGTACTTC. The chain uses TRBV30 and TRBJ2-4; 13 nucleotides align to TRBD2. Trimming removed 6 bases from V and 2 bases from J; junction bases left unmatched: 13. CDR1 is GTSNPN and CDR2 is SVGIG in the germline V gene (reference sequence). The CDR3 is 18 residues long.

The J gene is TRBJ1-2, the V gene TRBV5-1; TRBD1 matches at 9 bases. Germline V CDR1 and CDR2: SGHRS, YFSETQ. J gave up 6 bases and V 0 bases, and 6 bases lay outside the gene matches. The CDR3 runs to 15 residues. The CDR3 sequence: CASSLGTGVFHGYTF. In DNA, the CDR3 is TGCGCCAGCAGCTTGGGGACAGGGGTCTTCCATGGCTACACCTTC.

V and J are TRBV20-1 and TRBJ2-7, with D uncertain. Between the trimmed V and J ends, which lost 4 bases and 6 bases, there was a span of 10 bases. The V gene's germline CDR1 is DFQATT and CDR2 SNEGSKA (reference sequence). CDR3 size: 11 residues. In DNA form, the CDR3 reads TGCAGTGCTACACATAGGCGCGAGCAGTACTTC. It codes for CSATHRREQYF.

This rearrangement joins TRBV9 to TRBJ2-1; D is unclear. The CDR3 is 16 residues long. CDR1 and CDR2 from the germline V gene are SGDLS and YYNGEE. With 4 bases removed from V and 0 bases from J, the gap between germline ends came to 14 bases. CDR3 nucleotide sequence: TGTGCCAGCAGCCCCTTCGTGCCGGCCTCCTACAATGAGCAGTTCTTC. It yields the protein CASSPFVPASYNEQFF.

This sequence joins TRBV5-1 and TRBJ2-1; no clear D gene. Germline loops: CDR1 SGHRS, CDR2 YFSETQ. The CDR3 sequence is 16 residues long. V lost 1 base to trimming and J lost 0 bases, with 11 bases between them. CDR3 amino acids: CASSLQAASSYNEQFF. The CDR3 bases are TGCGCCAGCAGCTTGCAGGCCGCAAGCTCCTACAATGAGCAGTTCTTC.

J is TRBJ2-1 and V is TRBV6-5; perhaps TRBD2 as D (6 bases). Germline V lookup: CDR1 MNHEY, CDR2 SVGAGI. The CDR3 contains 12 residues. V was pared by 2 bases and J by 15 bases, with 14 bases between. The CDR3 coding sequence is TGTGCCAGCAGTTACGGCGGGACCACCCCGTTCTTC. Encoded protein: CASSYGGTTPFF.

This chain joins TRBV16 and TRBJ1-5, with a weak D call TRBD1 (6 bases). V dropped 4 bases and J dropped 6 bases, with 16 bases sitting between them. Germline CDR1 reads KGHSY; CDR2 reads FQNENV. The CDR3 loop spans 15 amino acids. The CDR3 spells CASSPSRGASQPQHF. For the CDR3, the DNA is TGTGCCAGCAGCCCATCGCGGGGGGCGAGTCAGCCCCAGCATTTT.

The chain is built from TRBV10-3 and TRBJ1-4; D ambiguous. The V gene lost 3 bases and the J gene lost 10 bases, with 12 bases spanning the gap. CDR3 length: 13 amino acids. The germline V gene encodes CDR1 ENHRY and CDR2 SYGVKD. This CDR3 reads CAISDGSIGKLFF. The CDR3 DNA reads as TGTGCCATCAGTGATGGTAGTATCGGAAAACTGTTTTTT.

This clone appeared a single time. The CDR3 loop reads CASSLGGDPYEQYF. CDR3 DNA sequence: TGCGCCAGCAGCTTGGGCGGTGATCCCTACGAGCAGTACTTC. The rearrangement links TRBV5-1 to TRBJ2-7; the D is unclear. V was cut by 0 bases and J by 2 bases, with 9 bases left in between. Germline CDR1 and CDR2: SGHRS and YFSETQ. This CDR3 is 14 amino acids long. The full variable domain, completed using reference TRBV5-1 and TRBJ2-7, is KAGVTQTPRYLIKTRGQQVTLSCSPISGHRSVSWYQQTPGQGLQFLFEYFSETQRNKGNFPGRFSGRQFSNSRSEMNVSTLELGDSALYLCASSLGGDPYEQYFGPGTRLTVT.

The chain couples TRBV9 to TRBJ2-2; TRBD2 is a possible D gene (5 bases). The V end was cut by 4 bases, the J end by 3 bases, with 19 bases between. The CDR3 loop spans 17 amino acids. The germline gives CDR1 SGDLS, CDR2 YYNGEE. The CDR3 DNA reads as TGTGCCAGCAGCTTAACGGGATCTACTAGTCACACCGGGGAGCTGTTTTTT. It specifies CASSLTGSTSHTGELFF.

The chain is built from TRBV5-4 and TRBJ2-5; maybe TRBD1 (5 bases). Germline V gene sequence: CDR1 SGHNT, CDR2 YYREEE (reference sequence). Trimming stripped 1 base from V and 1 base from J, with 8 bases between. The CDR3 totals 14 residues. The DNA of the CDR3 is TGTGCCAGCAGCTTGAGGGGCCTCCAAGAGACCCAGTACTTC. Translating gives CASSLRGLQETQYF.

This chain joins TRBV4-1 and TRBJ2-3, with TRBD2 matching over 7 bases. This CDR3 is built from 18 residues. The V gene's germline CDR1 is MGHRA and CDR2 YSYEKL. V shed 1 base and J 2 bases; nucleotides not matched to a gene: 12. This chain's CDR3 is CASSQVGLAEIVTDTQYF. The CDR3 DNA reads TGCGCCAGCAGCCAAGTAGGGCTAGCGGAGATCGTCACAGATACGCAGTATTTT.

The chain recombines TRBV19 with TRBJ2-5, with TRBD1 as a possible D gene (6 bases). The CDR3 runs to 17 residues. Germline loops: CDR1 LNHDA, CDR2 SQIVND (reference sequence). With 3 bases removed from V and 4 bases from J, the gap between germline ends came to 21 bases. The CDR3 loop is CASSITAVRGLGETQYF. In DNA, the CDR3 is TGTGCCAGTAGTATTACCGCGGTCAGGGGATTAGGAGAGACCCAGTACTTC.

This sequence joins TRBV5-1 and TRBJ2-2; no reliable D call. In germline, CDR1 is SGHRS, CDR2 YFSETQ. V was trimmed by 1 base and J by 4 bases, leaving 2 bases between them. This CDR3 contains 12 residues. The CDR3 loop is CASSLITGELFF. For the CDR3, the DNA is TGCGCCAGCAGCTTGATCACCGGGGAGCTGTTTTTT. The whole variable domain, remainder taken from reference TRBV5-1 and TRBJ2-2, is KAGVTQTPRYLIKTRGQQVTLSCSPISGHRSVSWYQQTPGQGLQFLFEYFSETQRNKGNFPGRFSGRQFSNSRSEMNVSTLELGDSALYLCASSLITGELFFGEGSRLTVL.

The CDR3 spells CASRASGTYEQYF. In nucleotides, the CDR3 is TGCGCCAGCAGGGCTAGCGGGACCTACGAGCAGTACTTC. V usage is TRBV5-1 and J usage is TRBJ2-7; the match to TRBD2 covers 9 bases. The CDR3 has 13 residues. The ends lost 5 bases at V and 2 bases at J; junction bases unmatched: 2. CDR1 SGHRS and CDR2 YFSETQ come from the germline V gene.

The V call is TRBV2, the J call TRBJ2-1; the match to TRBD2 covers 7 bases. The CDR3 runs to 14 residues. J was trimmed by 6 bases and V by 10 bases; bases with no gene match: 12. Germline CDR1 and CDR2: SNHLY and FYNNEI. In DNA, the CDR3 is TGTGCCACAGCAAGGGCTAGCGGAGTCAATGAGCAGTTCTTC. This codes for CATARASGVNEQFF.

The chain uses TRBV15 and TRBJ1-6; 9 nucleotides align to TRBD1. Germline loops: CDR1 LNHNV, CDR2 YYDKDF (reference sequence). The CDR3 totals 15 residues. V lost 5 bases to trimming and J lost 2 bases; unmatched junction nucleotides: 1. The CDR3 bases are TGTGCCACCAGCTACAGGGGGCCCTATAATTCACCCCTCCACTTT. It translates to CATSYRGPYNSPLHF.

As DNA, the CDR3 is TGTGCCAGTACACTCAGCGACAGGGACGGCTATGGCTACACCTTC. Residues: CASTLSDRDGYGYTF. The V and J genes are TRBV19 and TRBJ1-2, with TRBD1 matching over 7 bases. This CDR3 has 15 amino acids. Trimming removed 7 bases from V and 4 bases from J; junction bases left unmatched: 12. The germline V gene has CDR1 LNHDA and CDR2 SQIVND (reference sequence).

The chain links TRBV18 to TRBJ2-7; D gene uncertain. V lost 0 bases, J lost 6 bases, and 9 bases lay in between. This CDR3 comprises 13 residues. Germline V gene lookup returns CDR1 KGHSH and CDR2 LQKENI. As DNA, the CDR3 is TGTGCCAGCTCACCACCGGGCAGAAGCGAGCAGTACTTC. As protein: CASSPPGRSEQYF.

CDR3 protein: CASSQSSGDRGAKRTGELFF. The CDR3 DNA is TGCGCCAGCAGCCAATCCTCCGGGGACAGGGGCGCTAAGAGGACCGGGGAGCTGTTTTTT. V is TRBV4-1 and J is TRBJ2-2; 10 positions agree with TRBD1. The CDR3 runs to 20 residues. Germline V gene sequence: CDR1 MGHRA, CDR2 YSYEKL. The J segment lost 5 bases and the V segment lost 2 bases, leaving 17 bases of the junction unmatched.

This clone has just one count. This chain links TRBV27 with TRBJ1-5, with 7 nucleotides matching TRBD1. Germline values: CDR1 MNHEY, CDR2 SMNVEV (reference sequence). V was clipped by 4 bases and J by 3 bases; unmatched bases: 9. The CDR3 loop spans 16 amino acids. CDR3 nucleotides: TGTGCCAGCAGTTCCATTCCGACAGGGAACAATCAGCCCCAGCATTTT. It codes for CASSSIPTGNNQPQHF.